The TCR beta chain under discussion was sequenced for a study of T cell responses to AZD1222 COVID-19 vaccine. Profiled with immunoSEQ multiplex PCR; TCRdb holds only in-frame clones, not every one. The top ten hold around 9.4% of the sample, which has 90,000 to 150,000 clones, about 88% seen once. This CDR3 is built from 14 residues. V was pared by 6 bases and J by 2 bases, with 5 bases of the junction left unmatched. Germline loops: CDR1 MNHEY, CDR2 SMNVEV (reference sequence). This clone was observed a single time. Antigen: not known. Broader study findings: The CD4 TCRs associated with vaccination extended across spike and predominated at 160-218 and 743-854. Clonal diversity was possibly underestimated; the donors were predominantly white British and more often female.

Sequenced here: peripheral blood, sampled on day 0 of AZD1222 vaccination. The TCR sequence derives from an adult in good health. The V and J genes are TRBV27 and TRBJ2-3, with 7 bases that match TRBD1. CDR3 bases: TGTGCCAGCAGGTTACAGGGGCTCACAGATACGCAGTATTTT. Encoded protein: CASRLQGLTDTQYF.